This T cell receptor beta chain was recorded in a study of cytomegalovirus exposure and HLA in healthy donors. Points from the study as a whole: TCR association rates varied by HLA locus in a later analysis, with DRB1 highest and HLA-C lowest. Analysis performed later found roughly 17,000 TCR beta sequences associated with HLA alleles at 0.05 false discovery rate.

In the case of this clone: The antigen is not known.

V shed 10 bases and J shed 0 bases, with 12 bases lying between them. CDR3 length equals 14 residues. CDR1 is MDHEN, CDR2 SYDVKM, per germline. The PCR used 60 Vbeta and 13 Jbeta primers. Sequenced by immunoSEQ multiplex PCR; TCRdb stores in-frame clones only, minus some. Altogether 150,000 to 180,000 clones are present, 80% being singletons, with the ten largest covering over 10%. J is TRBJ2-2 and V is TRBV28; D possibly corresponds to TRBD2 (6 bases). This sequence originates from a man aged 30-40 years in good health and CMV-seropositive. The source material was PBMCs. CDR3 in amino acids: CATSGGTNTGELFF. In DNA form, the CDR3 reads TGTGCCACATCGGGCGGGACGAACACCGGGGAGCTGTTTTTT.